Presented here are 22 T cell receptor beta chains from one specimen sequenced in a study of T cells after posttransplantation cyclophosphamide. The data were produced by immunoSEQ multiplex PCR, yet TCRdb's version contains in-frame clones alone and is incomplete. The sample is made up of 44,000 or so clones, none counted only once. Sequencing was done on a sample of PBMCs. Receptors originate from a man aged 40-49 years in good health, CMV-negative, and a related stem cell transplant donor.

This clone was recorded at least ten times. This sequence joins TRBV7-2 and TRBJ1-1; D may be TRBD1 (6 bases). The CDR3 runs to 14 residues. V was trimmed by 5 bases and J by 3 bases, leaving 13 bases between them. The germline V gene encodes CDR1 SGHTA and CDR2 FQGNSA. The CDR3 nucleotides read TGTGCCAGCAGCGTGGCTGCAGGGGACACTGAAGCTTTCTTT. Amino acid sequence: CASSVAAGDTEAFF.

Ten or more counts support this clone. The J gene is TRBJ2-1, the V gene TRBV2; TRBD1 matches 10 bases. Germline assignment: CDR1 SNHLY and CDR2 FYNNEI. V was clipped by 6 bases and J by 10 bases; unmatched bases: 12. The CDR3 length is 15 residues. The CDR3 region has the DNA TGTGCCAGCAGAAAAACCGGGACAGGGGACGAGGAGCAGTTCTTC. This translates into CASRKTGTGDEEQFF. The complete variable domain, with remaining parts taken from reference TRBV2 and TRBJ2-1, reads EPEVTQTPSHQVTQMGQEVILRCVPISNHLYFYWYRQILGQKVEFLVSFYNNEISEKSEIFDDQFSVERPDGSNFTLKIRSTKLEDSAMYFCASRKTGTGDEEQFFGPGTRLTVL.

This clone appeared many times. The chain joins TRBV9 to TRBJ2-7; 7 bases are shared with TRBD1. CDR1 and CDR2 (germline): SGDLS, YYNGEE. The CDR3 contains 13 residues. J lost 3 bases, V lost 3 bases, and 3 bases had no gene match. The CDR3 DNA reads TGTGCCAGCAGCGCTTCAGGGGGCTACGAGCAGTACTTC. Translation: CASSASGGYEQYF.

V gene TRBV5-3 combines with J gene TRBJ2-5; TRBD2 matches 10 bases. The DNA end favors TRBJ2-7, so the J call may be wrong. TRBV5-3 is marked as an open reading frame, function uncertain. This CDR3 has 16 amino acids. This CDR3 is CARSAQREGRSYEQYF. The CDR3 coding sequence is TGTGCCAGAAGCGCGCAGCGGGAGGGCCGCTCCTACGAGCAGTACTTC.

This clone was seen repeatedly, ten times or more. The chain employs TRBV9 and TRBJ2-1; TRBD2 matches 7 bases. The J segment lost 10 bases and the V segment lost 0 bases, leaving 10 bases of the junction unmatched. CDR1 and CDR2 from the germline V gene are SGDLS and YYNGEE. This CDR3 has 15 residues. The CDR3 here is CASSVEMGGPEEQFF. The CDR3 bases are TGTGCCAGCAGCGTAGAGATGGGAGGGCCGGAAGAGCAGTTCTTC.

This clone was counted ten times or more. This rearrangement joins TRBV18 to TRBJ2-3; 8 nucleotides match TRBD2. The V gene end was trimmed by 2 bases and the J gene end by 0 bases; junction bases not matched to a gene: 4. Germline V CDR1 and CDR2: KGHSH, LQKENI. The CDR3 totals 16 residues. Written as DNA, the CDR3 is TGTGCCAGCTCACCAGATAGCGGGGCTAGCACAGATACGCAGTATTTT. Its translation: CASSPDSGASTDTQYF. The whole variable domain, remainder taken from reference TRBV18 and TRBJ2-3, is NAGVMQNPRHLVRRRGQEARLRCSPMKGHSHVYWYRQLPEEGLKFMVYLQKENIIDESGMPKERFSAEFPKEGPSILRIQQVVRGDSAAYFCASSPDSGASTDTQYFGPGTRLTVL.

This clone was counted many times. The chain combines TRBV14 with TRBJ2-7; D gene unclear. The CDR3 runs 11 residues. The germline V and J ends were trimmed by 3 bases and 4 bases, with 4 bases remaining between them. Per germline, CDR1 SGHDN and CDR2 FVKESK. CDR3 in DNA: TGTGCCAGCAGCCATTCTTACGAGCAGTACTTC. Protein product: CASSHSYEQYF.

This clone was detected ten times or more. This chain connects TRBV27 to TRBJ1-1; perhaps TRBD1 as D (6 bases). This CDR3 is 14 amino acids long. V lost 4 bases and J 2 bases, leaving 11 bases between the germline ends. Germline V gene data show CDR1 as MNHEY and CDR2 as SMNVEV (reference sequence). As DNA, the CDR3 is TGTGCCAGCAGTTCCGGGACACTTAACACTGAAGCTTTCTTT. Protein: CASSSGTLNTEAFF.

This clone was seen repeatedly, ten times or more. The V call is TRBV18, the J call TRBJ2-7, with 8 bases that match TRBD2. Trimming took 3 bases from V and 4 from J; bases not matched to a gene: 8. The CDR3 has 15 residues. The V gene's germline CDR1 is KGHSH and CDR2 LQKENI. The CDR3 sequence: CASSPGLGQVYEQYF. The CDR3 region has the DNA TGTGCCAGCTCACCGGGACTAGGTCAAGTTTACGAGCAGTACTTC.

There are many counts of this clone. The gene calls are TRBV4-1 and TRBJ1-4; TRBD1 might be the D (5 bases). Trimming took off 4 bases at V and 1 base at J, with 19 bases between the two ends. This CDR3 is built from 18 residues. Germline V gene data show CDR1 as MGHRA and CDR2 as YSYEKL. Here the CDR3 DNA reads TGCGCCAGCAGCCCTCGGAGGTTGTTCGGGGGAACTAATGAAAAACTGTTTTTT. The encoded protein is CASSPRRLFGGTNEKLFF.

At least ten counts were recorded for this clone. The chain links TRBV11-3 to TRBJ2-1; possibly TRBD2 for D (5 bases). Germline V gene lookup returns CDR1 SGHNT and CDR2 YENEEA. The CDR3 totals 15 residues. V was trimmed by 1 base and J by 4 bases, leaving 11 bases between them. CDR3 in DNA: TGTGCCAGCAGCTTAGTGGGAGTGGGGTACAATGAGCAGTTCTTC. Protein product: CASSLVGVGYNEQFF.

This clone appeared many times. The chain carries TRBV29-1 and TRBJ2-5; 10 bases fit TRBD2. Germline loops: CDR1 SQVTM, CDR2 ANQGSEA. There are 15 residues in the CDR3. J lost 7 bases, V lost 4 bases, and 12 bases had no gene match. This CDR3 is CSVASLAGVGGTQYF. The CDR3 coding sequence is TGCAGCGTTGCAAGTCTAGCGGGAGTTGGCGGGACCCAGTACTTC.

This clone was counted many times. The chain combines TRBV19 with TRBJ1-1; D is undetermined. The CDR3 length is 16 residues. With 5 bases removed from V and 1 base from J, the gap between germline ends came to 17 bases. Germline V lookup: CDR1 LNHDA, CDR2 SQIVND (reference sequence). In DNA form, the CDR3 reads TGTGCCAGTAGTTCGCCGGGTCACCTTAGGAACACTGAAGCTTTCTTT. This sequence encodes CASSSPGHLRNTEAFF.

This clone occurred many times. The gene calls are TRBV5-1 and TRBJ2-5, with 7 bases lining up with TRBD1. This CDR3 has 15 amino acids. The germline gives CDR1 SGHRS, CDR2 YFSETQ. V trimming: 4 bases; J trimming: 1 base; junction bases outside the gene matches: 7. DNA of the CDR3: TGCGCCAGCAGCCCCCAGGACAGGATCCAAGAGACCCAGTACTTC. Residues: CASSPQDRIQETQYF.

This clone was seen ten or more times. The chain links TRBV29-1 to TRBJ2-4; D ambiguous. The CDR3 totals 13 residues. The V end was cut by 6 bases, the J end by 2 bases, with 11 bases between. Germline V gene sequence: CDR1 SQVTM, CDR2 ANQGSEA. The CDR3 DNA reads TGCAGCGTCCGAGGAGAGACCAAAAACATTCAGTACTTC. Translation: CSVRGETKNIQYF.

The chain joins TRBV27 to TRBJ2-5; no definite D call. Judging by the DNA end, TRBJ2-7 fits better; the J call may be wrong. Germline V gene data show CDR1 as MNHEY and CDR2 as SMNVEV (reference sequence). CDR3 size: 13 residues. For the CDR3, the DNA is TGTGCCAGCAGTTTATCATCCCGGTACGAGCAGTACTTC. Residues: CASSLSSRYEQYF.

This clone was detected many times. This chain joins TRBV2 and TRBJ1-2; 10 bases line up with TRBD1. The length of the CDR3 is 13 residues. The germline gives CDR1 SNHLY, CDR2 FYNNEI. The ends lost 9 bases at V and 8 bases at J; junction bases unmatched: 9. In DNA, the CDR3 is TGTGCCAGAAGAGTCGGACAGGGGGACGGCTACACCTTC. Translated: CARRVGQGDGYTF.

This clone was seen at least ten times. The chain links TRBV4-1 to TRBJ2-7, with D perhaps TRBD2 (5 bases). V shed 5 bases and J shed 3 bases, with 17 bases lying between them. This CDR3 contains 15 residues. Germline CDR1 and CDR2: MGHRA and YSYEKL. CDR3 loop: CASSVSSGKRYEQYF. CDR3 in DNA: TGCGCCAGCAGCGTAAGCTCGGGGAAGCGCTACGAGCAGTACTTC.

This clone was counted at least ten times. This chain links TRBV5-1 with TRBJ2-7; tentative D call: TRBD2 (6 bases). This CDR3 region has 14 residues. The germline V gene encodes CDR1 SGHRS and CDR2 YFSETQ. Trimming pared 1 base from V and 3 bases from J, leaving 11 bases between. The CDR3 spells CASSLQVGGYEQYF. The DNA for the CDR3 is TGCGCCAGCAGCTTGCAAGTGGGGGGCTACGAGCAGTACTTC.

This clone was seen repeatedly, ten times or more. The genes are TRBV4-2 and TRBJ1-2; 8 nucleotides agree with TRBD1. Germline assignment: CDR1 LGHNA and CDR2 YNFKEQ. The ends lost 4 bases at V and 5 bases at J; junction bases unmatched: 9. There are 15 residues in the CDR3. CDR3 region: CASSLDRGSLYGYTF. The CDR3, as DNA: TGTGCCAGCAGCCTCGACAGGGGCTCTCTATATGGCTACACCTTC.

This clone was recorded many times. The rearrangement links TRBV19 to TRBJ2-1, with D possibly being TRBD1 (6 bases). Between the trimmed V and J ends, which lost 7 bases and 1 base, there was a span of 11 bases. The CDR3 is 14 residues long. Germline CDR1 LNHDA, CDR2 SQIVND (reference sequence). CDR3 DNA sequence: TGTGCCAGTACCGAGGGGGTTTCCTACAATGAGCAGTTCTTC. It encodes CASTEGVSYNEQFF.

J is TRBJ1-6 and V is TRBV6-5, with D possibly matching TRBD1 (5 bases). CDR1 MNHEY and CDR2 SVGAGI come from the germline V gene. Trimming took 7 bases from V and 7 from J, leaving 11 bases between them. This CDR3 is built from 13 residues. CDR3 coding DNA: TGTGCCAGCAACAGGAGAGAGAATTCACCCCTCCACTTT. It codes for CASNRRENSPLHF.